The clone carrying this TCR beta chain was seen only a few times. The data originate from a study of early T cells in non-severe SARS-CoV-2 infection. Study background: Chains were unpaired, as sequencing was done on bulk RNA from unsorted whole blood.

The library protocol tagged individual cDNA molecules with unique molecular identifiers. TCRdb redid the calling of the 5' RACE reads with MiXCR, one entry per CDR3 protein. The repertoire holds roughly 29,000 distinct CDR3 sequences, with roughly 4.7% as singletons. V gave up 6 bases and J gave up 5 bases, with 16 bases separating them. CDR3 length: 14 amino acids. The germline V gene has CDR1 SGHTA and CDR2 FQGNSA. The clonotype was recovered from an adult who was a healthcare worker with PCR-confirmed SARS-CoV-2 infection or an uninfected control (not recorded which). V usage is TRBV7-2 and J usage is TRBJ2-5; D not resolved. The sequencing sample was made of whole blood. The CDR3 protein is CASSHMTQVETQYF. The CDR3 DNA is TGTGCCAGCAGTCATATGACCCAGGTCGAGACCCAGTACTTC.